Listed below are T cell receptor beta chains from one sample, sequenced in a study of cytomegalovirus exposure and HLA in healthy donors. The protocol was immunoSEQ multiplex PCR, while the TCRdb copy is restricted to in-frame clones and leaves out a portion. Here the sample spans about 130,000 clones, 76% being singletons. Material: PBMCs. The receptors originated from a man in his forties or fifties in good health and CMV-seronegative. The CDR3 runs from the conserved cysteine through the conserved F or W. Fields, in order: J gene, D gene, clone size, V gene, CDR3 DNA, CDR3 protein. The D gene is left open where the match is weak. Where a row states a size, it is once, few, many or the class of an expanded clone; other rows omit it.

J gene: TRBJ1-6
D gene: TRBD1
clone size: .
V gene: TRBV30
CDR3 DNA: TGTGCCTGGACCTCAGGGGGAAATTCACCCCTCCACTTT
CDR3 protein: CAWTSGGNSPLHF

J gene: TRBJ1-4
D gene: TRBD1
clone size: few
V gene: TRBV9
CDR3 DNA: TGTGCCAGCAGCGGAAGGGACAGTGCAACTAATGAAAAACTGTTTTTT
CDR3 protein: CASSGRDSATNEKLFF

J gene: TRBJ1-3
D gene: TRBD1
clone size: .
V gene: TRBV2
CDR3 DNA: TGTGCCAGCAGTAAGGAGGGGGCAGGAAACACCATATATTTT
CDR3 protein: CASSKEGAGNTIYF

J gene: TRBJ2-5
D gene: .
clone size: .
V gene: TRBV2
CDR3 DNA: TGTGCCAGCAGTATTCGGACTGACGGTGAGACCCAGTACTTC
CDR3 protein: CASSIRTDGETQYF

J gene: TRBJ2-1
D gene: .
clone size: once
V gene: TRBV4-2
CDR3 DNA: TGTGCCAGCAGCCAAGAAGGTAAGGCAGGTACCTACAATGAGCAGTTCTTC
CDR3 protein: CASSQEGKAGTYNEQFF

J gene: TRBJ1-1
D gene: .
clone size: .
V gene: TRBV11-3
CDR3 DNA: TGTGCCAGCAGCCCACCATGCCCTAAGAGGTCCATGAACACTGAAGCTTTCTTT
CDR3 protein: CASSPPCPKRSMNTEAFF

J gene: TRBJ2-5
D gene: .
clone size: .
V gene: TRBV4-1
CDR3 DNA: TGCGCCAGCAGCCAAGAGGAAGGCCCGAGAGGGACCCAGTACTTC
CDR3 protein: CASSQEEGPRGTQYF

J gene: TRBJ2-1
D gene: .
clone size: .
V gene: TRBV2
CDR3 DNA: TGTGCCAGCAGTACAGTGAGCTCCTACAATGAGCAGTTCTTC
CDR3 protein: CASSTVSSYNEQFF

J gene: TRBJ2-5
D gene: .
clone size: .
V gene: TRBV6-5
CDR3 DNA: TGTGCCAGCAGTGAGGACAAGGGAGGGACCCAGTACTTC
CDR3 protein: CASSEDKGGTQYF

J gene: TRBJ1-1
D gene: TRBD1
clone size: few
V gene: TRBV7-9
CDR3 DNA: TGTTCCAGCAGCTTCCTTCAGGGGGACCAAGCTTTCTTT
CDR3 protein: CSSSFLQGDQAFF

J gene: TRBJ2-5
D gene: TRBD1
clone size: few
V gene: TRBV7-2
CDR3 DNA: TGTGCCAGCAGCTGGAAAAGGGGACAGCAAGAGACCCAGTACTTC
CDR3 protein: CASSWKRGQQETQYF

J gene: TRBJ2-1
D gene: .
clone size: .
V gene: TRBV11-2
CDR3 DNA: TGTGCCAGCAGCTCGGGACCGGGGGACAATGAGCAGTTCTTC
CDR3 protein: CASSSGPGDNEQFF

J gene: TRBJ1-1
D gene: .
clone size: .
V gene: TRBV18
CDR3 DNA: TGTGCCAGCTCACCCCAGATTAACACTGAAGCTTTCTTT
CDR3 protein: CASSPQINTEAFF